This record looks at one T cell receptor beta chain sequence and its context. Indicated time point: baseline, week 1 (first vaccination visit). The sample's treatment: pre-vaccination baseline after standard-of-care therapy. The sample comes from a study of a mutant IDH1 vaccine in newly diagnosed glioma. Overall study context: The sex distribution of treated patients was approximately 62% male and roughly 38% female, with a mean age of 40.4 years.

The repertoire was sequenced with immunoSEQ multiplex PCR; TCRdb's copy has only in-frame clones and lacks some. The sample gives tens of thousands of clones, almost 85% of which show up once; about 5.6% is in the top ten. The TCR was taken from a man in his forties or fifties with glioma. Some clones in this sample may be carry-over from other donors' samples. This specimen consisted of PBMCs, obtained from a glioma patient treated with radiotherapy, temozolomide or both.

The CDR3 region is CASSLDRNTEAFF. CDR3 DNA: TGTGCCAGCAGCTTAGACCGGAACACTGAAGCTTTCTTT. The rearrangement joins TRBV7-2 to TRBJ1-1; D remains ambiguous. The germline V gene has CDR1 SGHTA and CDR2 FQGNSA. Trimming took 1 base from V and 1 from J, leaving 4 bases between them. This CDR3 spans 13 amino acids.